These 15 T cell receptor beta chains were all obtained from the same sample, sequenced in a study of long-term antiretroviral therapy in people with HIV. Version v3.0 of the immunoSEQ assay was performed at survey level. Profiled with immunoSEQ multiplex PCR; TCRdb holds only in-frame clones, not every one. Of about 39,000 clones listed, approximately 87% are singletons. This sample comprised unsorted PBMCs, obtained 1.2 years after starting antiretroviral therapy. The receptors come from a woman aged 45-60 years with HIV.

CDR3 sequence: CASSFDSTGVVGELFF. CDR3 DNA sequence: TGTGCCAGCAGCTTCGACTCTACAGGGGTGGTCGGGGAGCTGTTTTTT. The chain uses TRBV7-8 and TRBJ2-2, with 7 bases lining up with TRBD1. Germline CDR1 SGHVS, CDR2 FQNEAQ. This CDR3 comprises 16 residues. With V trimmed by 3 bases and J by 7 bases, 11 bases remained unmatched.

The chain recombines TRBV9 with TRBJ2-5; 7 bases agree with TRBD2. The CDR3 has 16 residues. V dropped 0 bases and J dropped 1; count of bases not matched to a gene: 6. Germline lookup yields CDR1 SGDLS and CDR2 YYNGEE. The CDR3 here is CASSVAMGGGQETQYF. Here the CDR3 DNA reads TGTGCCAGCAGCGTAGCTATGGGGGGGGGCCAAGAGACCCAGTACTTC.

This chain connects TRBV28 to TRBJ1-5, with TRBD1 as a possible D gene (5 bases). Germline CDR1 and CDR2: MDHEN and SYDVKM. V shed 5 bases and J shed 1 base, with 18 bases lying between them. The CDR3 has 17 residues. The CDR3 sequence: CASSPPSRVRSNQPQHF. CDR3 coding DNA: TGTGCCAGCAGTCCGCCGTCCAGGGTTAGGAGCAATCAGCCCCAGCATTTT.

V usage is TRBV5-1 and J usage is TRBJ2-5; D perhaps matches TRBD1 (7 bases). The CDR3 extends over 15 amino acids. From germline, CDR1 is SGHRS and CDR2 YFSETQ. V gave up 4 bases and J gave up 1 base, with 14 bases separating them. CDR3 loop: CASSPGDRAQETQYF. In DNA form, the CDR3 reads TGCGCCAGCAGCCCGGGAGACAGGGCCCAAGAGACCCAGTACTTC. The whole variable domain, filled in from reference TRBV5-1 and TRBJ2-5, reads KAGVTQTPRYLIKTRGQQVTLSCSPISGHRSVSWYQQTPGQGLQFLFEYFSETQRNKGNFPGRFSGRQFSNSRSEMNVSTLELGDSALYLCASSPGDRAQETQYFGPGTRLLVL.

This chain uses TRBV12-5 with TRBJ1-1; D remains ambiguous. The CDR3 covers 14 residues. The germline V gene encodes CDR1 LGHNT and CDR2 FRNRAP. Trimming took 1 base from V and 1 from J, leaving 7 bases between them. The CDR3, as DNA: TGTGCTAGTGGTTTGGGGTTTCGGAACACTGAAGCTTTCTTT. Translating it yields CASGLGFRNTEAFF. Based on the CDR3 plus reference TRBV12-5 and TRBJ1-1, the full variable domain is DARVTQTPRHKVTEMGQEVTMRCQPILGHNTVFWYRQTMMQGLELLAYFRNRAPLDDSGMPKDRFSAEMPDATLATLKIQPSEPRDSAVYFCASGLGFRNTEAFFGQGTRLTVV.

DNA of the CDR3: TGCGCCAGCAGTGAAAAGGGTGCCCTCCACTTT. This translates into CASSEKGALHF. The gene calls are TRBV10-1 and TRBJ1-6, with D uncertain. This CDR3 is 11 amino acids long. Per the germline V gene, CDR1 is WNHNN and CDR2 is SYGVQD (reference sequence). The V end lost 3 bases, the J end lost 14 bases, and 8 bases lay between the germline ends.

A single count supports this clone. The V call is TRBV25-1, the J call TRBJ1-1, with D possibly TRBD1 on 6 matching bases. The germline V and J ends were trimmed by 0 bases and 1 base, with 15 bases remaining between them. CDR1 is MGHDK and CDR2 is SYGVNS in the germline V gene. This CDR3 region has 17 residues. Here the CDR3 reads CASSEYAVIRGNTEAFF. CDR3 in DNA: TGTGCCAGCAGTGAATATGCGGTCATCAGGGGGAACACTGAAGCTTTCTTT.

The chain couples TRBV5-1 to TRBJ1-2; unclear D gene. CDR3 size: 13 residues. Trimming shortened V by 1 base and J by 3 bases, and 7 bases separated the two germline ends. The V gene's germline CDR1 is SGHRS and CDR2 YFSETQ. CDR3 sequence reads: CASSLPSDYGYTF. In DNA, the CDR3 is TGCGCCAGCAGCTTGCCGTCCGACTATGGCTACACCTTC. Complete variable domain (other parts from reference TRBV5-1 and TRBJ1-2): KAGVTQTPRYLIKTRGQQVTLSCSPISGHRSVSWYQQTPGQGLQFLFEYFSETQRNKGNFPGRFSGRQFSNSRSEMNVSTLELGDSALYLCASSLPSDYGYTFGSGTRLTVV.

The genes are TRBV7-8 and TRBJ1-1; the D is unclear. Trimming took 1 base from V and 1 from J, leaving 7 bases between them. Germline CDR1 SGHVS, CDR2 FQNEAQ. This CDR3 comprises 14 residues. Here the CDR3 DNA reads TGTGCCAGCAGCTTAGACCCGGGGAACACTGAAGCTTTCTTT. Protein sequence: CASSLDPGNTEAFF.

The CDR3 DNA reads TGTGCCATCAGATCCGGGACAGAGAATCAGCCCCAGCATTTT. Translated, it gives CAIRSGTENQPQHF. The genes are TRBV10-3 and TRBJ1-5; 7 bases are shared with TRBD1. This CDR3 has 14 residues. Losses at the gene ends were 6 bases for V and 4 bases for J; bases not matched to a gene: 6. Germline CDR1 and CDR2: ENHRY and SYGVKD.

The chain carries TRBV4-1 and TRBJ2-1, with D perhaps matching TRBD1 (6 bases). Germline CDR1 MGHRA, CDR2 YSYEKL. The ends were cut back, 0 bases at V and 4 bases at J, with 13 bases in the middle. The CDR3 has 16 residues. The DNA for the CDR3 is TGCGCCAGCAGCCAAGATTCAGGGGATCTATACAATGAGCAGTTCTTC. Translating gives CASSQDSGDLYNEQFF.

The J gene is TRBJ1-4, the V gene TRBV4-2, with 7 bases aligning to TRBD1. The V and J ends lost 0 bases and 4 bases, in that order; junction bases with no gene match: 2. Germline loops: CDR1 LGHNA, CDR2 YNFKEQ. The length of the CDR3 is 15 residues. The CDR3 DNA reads TGTGCCAGCAGCCAAGACCCAGGGGGTAATGAAAAACTGTTTTTT. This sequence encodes CASSQDPGGNEKLFF.

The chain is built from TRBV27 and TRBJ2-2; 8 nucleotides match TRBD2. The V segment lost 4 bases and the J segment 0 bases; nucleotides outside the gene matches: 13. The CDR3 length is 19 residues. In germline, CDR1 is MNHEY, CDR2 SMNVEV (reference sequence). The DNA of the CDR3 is TGTGCCAGCAGTTCCCCGGAAAGCGGGGGCCTCGCGAACACCGGGGAGCTGTTTTTT. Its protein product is CASSSPESGGLANTGELFF.

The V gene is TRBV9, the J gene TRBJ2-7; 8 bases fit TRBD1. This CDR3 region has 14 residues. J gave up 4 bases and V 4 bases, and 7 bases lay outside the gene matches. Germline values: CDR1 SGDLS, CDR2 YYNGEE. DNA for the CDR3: TGTGCCAGCAGCCCCCGGGACAGGACATACGAGCAGTACTTC. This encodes CASSPRDRTYEQYF.

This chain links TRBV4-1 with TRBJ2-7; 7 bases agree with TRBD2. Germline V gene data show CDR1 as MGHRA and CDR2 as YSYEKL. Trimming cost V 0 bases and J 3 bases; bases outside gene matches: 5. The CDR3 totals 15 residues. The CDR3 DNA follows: TGCGCCAGCAGCCAAGAAGCGGGGAGACTCTACGAGCAGTACTTC. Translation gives CASSQEAGRLYEQYF.